This TCR beta chain was sequenced in a study of T-cell reconstitution after alpha-beta-depleted transplantation in children. This clonotype was picked up a small number of times. The TCRbeta library incorporated unique molecular identifiers. One entry per CDR3 protein, called by TCRdb with MiXCR from the PCR reads. The data show fewer than 400,000 distinct CDR3 sequences, 20% seen once. This CDR3 is 15 amino acids long. The ends were cut back, 2 bases at V and 6 bases at J, with 17 bases in the middle. Germline assignment: CDR1 MNHEY and CDR2 SVGAGI. Sequencing used PBMCs from the stem cell graft donor, obtained from the stem cell graft. The V and J genes are TRBV6-5 and TRBJ2-7; tentative D call: TRBD1 (5 bases). This sequence was found in a human donor who donated a stem cell graft to a child with acute myeloid leukemia. The CDR3 here is CASSYRGEIYSEQYF. CDR3 in DNA: TGTGCCAGCAGTTACAGGGGTGAAATTTATAGCGAGCAGTACTTC.